This T cell receptor beta chain was obtained from a study of blood T cell repertoires in COVID-19. Study-level information: Spain, Italy and the United States supplied samples that represented acute and convalescent COVID-19.

This clone was recorded once. The protocol was immunoSEQ multiplex PCR, while the TCRdb copy is restricted to in-frame clones and leaves out a portion. In the table there are around 22,000 clones, about 90% of which are singletons. There are 14 residues in the CDR3. Germline V gives CDR1 SNHLY, CDR2 FYNNEI. Trimming cost V 5 bases and J 6 bases; bases outside gene matches: 5. The TCR was taken from a human donor with active COVID-19. The donor label of this sample is uncertain. The specimen was peripheral blood. J is TRBJ1-5 and V is TRBV2; 9 bases are a match to TRBD1. The CDR3 DNA reads as TGTGCCAGCAGTCCGGGACAGGGCCCTCAGCCCCAGCATTTT. Protein product: CASSPGQGPQPQHF.